The T cell receptor (beta chain) described here comes from a study of CD8+ T cells in alopecia areata. Points from the study as a whole: Tissue-resident alphabeta T cells belonging to normal skin likewise get sequenced within scalp specimens. Patients shared TCRs less clearly than mice did, possibly owing to HLA.

RNA, once extracted, was reverse transcribed into cDNA for use as the sequencing template. The data were produced by immunoSEQ multiplex PCR, yet TCRdb's version contains in-frame clones alone and is incomplete. The table lists approximately 98,000 clones, about 60% of them singletons, with around a quarter in the top ten. This clone was seen a few times. Its antigen is as yet unknown. The germline V and J ends were trimmed by 1 base and 7 bases, with 17 bases remaining between them. The CDR3 is 14 amino acids. Germline-derived CDR1 and CDR2 are GTSNPN and SVGIG (reference sequence). Lesional scalp punch biopsies and peripheral blood came from alopecia areata patients. T lymphocytes (CD4+ and CD8+) were sorted from PBMCs.

The clonotype originates from a human donor with alopecia areata. The sequenced sample was NKG2D-low CD8+ T cells sorted from blood. This chain uses TRBV30 with TRBJ2-7; D is possibly TRBD2 (5 bases). This CDR3 is CAWSATSRSGEQYF. Written as DNA, the CDR3 is TGTGCCTGGAGTGCCACAAGCCGCTCGGGGGAGCAGTACTTC. Full variable domain (remainder filled in from reference TRBV30 and TRBJ2-7): SQTIHQWPATLVQPVGSPLSLECTVEGTSNPNLYWYRQAAGRGLQLLFYSVGIGQISSEVPQNLSASRPQDRQFILSSKKLLLSDSGFYLCAWSATSRSGEQYFGPGTRLTVT.